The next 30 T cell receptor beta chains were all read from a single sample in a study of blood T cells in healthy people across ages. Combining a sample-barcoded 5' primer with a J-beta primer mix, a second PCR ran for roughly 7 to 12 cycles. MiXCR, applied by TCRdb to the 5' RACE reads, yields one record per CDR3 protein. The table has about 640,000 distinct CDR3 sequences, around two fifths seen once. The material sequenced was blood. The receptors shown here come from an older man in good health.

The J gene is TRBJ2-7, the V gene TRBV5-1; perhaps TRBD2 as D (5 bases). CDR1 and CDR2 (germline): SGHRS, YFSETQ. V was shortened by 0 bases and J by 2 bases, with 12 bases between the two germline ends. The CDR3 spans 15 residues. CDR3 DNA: TGCGCCAGCAGCTTGGGAGGGCTAGGCACCTACGAGCAGTACTTC. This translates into CASSLGGLGTYEQYF.

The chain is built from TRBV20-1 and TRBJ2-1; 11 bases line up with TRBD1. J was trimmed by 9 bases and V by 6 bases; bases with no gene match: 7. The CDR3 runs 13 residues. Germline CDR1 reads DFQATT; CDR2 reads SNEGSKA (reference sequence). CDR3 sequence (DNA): TGCAGTGCAAGGGACAGGGGGAAAATTGAGCAGTTCTTC. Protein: CSARDRGKIEQFF.

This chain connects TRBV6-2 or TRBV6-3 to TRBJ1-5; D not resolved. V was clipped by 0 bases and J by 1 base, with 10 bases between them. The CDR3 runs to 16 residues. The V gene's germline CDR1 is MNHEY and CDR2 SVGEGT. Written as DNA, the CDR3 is TGTGCCAGCAGTTACTCTGCCTCCGGGAGCAATCAGCCCCAGCATTTT. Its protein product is CASSYSASGSNQPQHF.

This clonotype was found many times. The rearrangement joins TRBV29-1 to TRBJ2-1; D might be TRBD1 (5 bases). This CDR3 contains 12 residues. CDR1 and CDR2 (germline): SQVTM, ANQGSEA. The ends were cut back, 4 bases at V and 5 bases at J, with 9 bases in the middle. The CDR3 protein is CSVAGINNEQFF. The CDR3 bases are TGCAGCGTTGCAGGGATAAACAATGAGCAGTTCTTC.

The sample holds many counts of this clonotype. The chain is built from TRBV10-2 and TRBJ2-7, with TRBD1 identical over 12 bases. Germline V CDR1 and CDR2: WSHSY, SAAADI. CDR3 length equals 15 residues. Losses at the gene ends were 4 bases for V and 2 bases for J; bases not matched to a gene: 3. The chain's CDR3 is CASSGDRGRTYEQYF. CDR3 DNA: TGCGCCAGCAGTGGGGACAGGGGGCGAACCTACGAGCAGTACTTC.

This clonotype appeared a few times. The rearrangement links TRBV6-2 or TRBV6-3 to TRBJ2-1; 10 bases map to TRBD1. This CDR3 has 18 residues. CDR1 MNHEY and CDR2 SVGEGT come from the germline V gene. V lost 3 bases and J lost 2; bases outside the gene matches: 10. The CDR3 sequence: CASSYDRGRGGPYNEQFF. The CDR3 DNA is TGTGCCAGCAGTTATGACAGGGGGCGCGGAGGCCCCTACAATGAGCAGTTCTTC.

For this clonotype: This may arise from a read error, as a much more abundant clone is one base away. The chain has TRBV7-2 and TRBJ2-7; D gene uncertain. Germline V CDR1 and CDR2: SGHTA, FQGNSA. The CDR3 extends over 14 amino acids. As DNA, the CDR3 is TGTGCCAGCAGCCTTAGGCGGAACTCCTACGAGCCGTACTTC. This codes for CASSLRRNSYEPYF. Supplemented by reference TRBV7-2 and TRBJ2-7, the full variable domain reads GAGVSQSPSNKVTEKGKDVELRCDPISGHTALYWYRQSLGQGLEFLIYFQGNSAPDKSGLPSDRFSAERTGGSVSTLTIQRTQQEDSAVYLCASSLRRNSYEPYFGPGTRLTVT.

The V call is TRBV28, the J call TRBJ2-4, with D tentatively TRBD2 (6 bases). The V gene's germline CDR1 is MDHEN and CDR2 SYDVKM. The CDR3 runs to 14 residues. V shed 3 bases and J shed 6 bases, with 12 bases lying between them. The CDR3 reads CASSFSRGTNIQYF. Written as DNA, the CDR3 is TGTGCCAGCAGTTTCTCGCGGGGAACAAACATTCAGTACTTC.

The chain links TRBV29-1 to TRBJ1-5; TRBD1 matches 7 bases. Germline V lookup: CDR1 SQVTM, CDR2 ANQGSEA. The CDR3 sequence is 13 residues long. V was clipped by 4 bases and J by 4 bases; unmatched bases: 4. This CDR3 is CSVGEQGNQPQHF. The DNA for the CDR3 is TGCAGCGTTGGGGAACAGGGGAATCAGCCCCAGCATTTT. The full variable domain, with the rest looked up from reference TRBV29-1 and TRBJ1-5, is SAVISQKPSRDICQRGTSLTIQCQVDSQVTMMFWYRQQPGQSLTLIATANQGSEATYESGFVIDKFPISRPNLTFSTLTVSNMSPEDSSIYLCSVGEQGNQPQHFGDGTRLSIL.

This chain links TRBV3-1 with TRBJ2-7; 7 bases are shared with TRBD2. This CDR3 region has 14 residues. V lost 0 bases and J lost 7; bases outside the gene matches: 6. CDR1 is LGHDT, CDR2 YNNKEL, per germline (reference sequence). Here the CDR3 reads CASSQELAPNEQYF. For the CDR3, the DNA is TGTGCCAGCAGCCAAGAACTAGCGCCCAATGAGCAGTACTTC.

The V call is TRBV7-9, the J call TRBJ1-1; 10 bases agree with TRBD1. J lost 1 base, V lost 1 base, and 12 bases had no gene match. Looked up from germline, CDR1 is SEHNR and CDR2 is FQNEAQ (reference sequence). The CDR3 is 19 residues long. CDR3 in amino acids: CASSLVQTGGPLSNTEAFF. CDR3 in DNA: TGTGCCAGCAGCTTAGTACAGACAGGGGGCCCGTTATCGAACACTGAAGCTTTCTTT.

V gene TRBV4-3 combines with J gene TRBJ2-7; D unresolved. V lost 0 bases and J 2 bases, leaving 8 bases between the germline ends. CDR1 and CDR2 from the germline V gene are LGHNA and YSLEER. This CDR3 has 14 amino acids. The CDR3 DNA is TGCGCCAGCAGCCAAGATGGCCAGGCCTACGAGCAGTACTTC. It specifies CASSQDGQAYEQYF.

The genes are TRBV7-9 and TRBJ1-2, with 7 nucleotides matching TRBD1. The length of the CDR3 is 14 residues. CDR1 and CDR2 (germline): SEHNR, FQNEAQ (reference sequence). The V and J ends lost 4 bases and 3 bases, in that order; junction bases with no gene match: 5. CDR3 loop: CASSSPTGYYGYTF. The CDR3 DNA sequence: TGTGCCAGCAGCTCCCCGACAGGGTACTATGGCTACACCTTC.

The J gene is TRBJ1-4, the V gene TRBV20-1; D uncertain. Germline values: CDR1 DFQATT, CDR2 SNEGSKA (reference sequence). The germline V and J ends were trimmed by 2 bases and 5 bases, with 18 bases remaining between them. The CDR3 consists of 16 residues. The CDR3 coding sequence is TGCAGTGCTAGACGGAGACCGACATCCCCGAATGAAAAACTGTTTTTT. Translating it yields CSARRRPTSPNEKLFF.

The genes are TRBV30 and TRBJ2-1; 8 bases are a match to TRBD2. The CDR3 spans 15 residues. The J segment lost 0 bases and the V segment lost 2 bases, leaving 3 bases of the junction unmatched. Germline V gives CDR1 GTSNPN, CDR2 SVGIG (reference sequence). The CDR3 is CAWSRLAGSYNEQFF. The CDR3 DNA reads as TGTGCCTGGAGTAGGCTAGCGGGCTCCTACAATGAGCAGTTCTTC.

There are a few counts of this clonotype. The CDR3 DNA sequence: TGTGCCAGCAGCTTCGGCACAGGGAACCAAGCTTTCTTT. Translated: CASSFGTGNQAFF. The gene calls are TRBV11-2 and TRBJ1-1; D perhaps matches TRBD1 (6 bases). V was pared by 3 bases and J by 9 bases, with 14 bases between. The CDR3 consists of 13 residues. In germline, CDR1 is SGHAT, CDR2 FQNNGV. Combining the CDR3 with reference TRBV11-2 and TRBJ1-1 gives the whole variable domain EAGVAQSPRYKIIEKRQSVAFWCNPISGHATLYWYQQILGQGPKLLIQFQNNGVVDDSQLPKDRFSAERLKGVDSTLKIQPAKLEDSAVYLCASSFGTGNQAFFGQGTRLTVV.

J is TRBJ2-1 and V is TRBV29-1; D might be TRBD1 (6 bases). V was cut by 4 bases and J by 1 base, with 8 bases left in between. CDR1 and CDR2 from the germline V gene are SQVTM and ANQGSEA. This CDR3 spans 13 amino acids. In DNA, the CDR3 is TGCAGCGTTGCGACAGGTTCCTACAATGAGCAGTTCTTC. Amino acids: CSVATGSYNEQFF.

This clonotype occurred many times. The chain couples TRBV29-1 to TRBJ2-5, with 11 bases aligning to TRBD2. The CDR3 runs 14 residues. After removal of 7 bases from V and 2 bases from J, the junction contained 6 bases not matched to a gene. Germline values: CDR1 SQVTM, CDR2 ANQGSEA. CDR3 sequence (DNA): TGCAGCGGTCGACTAGCGGGGAAACAAGAGACCCAGTACTTC. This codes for CSGRLAGKQETQYF.

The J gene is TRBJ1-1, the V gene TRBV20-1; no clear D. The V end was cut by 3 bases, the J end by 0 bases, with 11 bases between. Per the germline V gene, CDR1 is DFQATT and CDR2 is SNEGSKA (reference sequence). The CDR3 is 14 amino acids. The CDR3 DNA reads TGCAGTGCTAGCTTCCAGAATATGAACACTGAAGCTTTCTTT. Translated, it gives CSASFQNMNTEAFF.

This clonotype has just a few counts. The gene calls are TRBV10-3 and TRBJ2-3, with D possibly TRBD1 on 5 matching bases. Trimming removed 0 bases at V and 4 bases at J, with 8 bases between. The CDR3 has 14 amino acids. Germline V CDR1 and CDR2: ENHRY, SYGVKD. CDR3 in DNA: TGTGCCATCAGTGAGTCGACAGAAGCAGATACGCAGTATTTT. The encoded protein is CAISESTEADTQYF.

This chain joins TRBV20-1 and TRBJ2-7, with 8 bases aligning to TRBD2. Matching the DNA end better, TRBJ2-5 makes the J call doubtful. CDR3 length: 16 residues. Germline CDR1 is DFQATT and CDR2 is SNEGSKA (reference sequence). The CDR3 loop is CSAPGRAGAQGETQYF. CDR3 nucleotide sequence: TGCAGTGCCCCGGGACGAGCGGGAGCCCAAGGAGAGACCCAGTACTTC.

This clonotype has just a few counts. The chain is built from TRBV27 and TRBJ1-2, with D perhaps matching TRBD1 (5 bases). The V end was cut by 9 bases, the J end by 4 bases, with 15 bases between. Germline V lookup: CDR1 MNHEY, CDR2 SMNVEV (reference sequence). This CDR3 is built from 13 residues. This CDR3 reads CASRPWDGYGYTF. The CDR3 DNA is TGTGCCAGTCGCCCCTGGGACGGCTATGGCTACACCTTC.

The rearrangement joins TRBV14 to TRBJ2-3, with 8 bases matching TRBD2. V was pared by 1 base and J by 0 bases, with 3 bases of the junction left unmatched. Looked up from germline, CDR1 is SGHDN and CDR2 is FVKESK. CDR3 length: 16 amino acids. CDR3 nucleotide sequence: TGTGCCAGCAGCCAAGTTAGCGGGGCGAGCACAGATACGCAGTATTTT. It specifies CASSQVSGASTDTQYF.

The CDR3, as DNA: TGCGCCAGCAGCCAAGATGGGGCTAGCGGGAACACAGATACGCAGTATTTT. Translation gives CASSQDGASGNTDTQYF. V and J are TRBV4-3 and TRBJ2-3, with TRBD2 identical over 9 bases. CDR3 size: 17 residues. Per germline, CDR1 LGHNA and CDR2 YSLEER. The V segment lost 0 bases and the J segment 2 bases; nucleotides outside the gene matches: 6.

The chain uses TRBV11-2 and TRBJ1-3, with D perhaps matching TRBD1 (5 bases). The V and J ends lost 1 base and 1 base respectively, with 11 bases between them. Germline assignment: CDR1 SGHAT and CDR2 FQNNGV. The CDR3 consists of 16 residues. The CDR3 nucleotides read TGTGCCAGCAGCTTAGTTTCGGCAGGGTCTGGAAACACCATATATTTT. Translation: CASSLVSAGSGNTIYF.

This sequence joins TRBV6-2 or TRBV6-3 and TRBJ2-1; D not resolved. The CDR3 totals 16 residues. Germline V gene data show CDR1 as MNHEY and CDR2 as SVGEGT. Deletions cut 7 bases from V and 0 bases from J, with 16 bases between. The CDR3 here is CASNWLAASSYNEQFF. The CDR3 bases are TGTGCCAGCAATTGGTTAGCAGCTAGCTCCTACAATGAGCAGTTCTTC.

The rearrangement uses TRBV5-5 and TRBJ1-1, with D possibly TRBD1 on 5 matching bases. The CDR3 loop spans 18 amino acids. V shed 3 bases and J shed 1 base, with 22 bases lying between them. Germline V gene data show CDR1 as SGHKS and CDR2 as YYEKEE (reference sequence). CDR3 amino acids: CASSWDSSYRWGNTEAFF. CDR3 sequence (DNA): TGTGCCAGCAGCTGGGACTCCTCCTATCGATGGGGGAACACTGAAGCTTTCTTT.

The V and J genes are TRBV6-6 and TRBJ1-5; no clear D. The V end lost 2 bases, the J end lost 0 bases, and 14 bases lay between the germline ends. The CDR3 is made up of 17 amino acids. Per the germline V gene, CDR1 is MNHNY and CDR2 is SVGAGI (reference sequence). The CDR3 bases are TGTGCCAGCAGTTACGACGGCCCCACGTATAGCAATCAGCCCCAGCATTTT. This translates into CASSYDGPTYSNQPQHF.

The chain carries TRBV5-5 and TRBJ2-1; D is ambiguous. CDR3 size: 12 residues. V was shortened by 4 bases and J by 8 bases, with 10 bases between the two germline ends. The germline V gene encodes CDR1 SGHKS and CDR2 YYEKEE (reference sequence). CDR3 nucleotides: TGTGCCAGCAGCCCTTTCATAGATGAGCAGTTCTTC. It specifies CASSPFIDEQFF.

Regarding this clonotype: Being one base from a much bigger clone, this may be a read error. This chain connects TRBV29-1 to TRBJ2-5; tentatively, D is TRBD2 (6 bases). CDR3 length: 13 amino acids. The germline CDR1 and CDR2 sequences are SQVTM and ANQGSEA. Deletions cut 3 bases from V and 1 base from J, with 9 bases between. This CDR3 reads CSVERGFQETQYF. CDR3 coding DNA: TGCAGCGTTGAGCGGGGATTCCAAGAGACCCAGTACTTC.